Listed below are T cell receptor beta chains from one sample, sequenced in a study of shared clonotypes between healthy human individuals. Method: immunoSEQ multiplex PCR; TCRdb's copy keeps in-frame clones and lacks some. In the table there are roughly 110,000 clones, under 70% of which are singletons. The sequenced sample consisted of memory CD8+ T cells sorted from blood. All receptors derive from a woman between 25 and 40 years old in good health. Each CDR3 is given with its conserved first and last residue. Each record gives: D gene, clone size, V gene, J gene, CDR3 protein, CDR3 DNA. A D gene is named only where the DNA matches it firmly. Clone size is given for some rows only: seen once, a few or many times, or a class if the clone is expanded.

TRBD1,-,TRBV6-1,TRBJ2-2,CASYTGGNTGELFF,TGTGCCAGCTATACAGGGGGGAACACCGGGGAGCTGTTTTTT
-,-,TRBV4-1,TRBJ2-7,CASSHNELYF,TGCGCCAGCAGCCACAATGAGCTGTACTTC
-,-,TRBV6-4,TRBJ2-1,CASSAREEGEQFF,TGTGCCAGCAGTGCACGAGAGGAAGGTGAGCAGTTCTTC
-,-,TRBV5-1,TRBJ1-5,CASSLGAGDLSNQPQHF,TGCGCCAGCAGCTTGGGTGCAGGTGACCTTAGCAATCAGCCCCAGCATTTT
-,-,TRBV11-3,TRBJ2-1,CASSLAGLESSPLFF,TGTGCCAGCAGCTTAGCAGGTTTGGAGTCGTCCCCCCTGTTCTTC
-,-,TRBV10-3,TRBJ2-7,CAIRLGDTSSYEQYF,TGTGCCATCAGGTTGGGGGATACTTCCTCCTACGAGCAGTACTTC
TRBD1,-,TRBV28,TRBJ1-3,CASSAGQGTGNTIYF,TGTGCCAGCAGTGCTGGACAGGGTACTGGAAACACCATATATTTT
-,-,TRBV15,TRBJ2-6,CATSRGTISGANVLTF,TGTGCCACCAGCAGAGGAACCATCTCTGGGGCCAACGTCCTGACTTTC
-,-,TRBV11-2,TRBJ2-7,CASSKDPVAEQYF,TGTGCCAGCAGCAAGGACCCCGTCGCCGAGCAGTACTTC
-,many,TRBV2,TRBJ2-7,CASSDLGREITYEQYF,TGTGCCAGCAGTGACTTGGGCAGGGAAATCACCTACGAGCAGTACTTC
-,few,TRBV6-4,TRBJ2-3,CASSDNSADTQYF,TGTGCCAGCAGTGACAATTCGGCAGATACGCAGTATTTT
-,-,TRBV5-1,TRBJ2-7,CASSLGQDYEQYF,TGCGCCAGCAGCTTGGGACAGGACTACGAGCAGTACTTC
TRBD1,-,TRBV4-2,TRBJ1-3,CASSQDQWDRGSGNTIYF,TGTGCCAGCAGCCAAGATCAATGGGACAGGGGCTCTGGAAACACCATATATTTT
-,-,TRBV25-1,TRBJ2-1,CASVGGGISHEQFF,TGTGCCAGCGTAGGGGGCGGGATCAGCCATGAGCAGTTCTTC
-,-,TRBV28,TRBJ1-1,CASSLSGYLNTEAFF,TGTGCCAGCAGTTTATCAGGGTACTTGAACACTGAAGCTTTCTTT
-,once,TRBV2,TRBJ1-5,CASSENPGFYQPQHF,TGTGCCAGCAGTGAAAATCCAGGGTTTTATCAGCCCCAGCATTTT
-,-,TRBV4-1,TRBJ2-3,CASSQGTLGTTDTQYF,TGCGCCAGCAGCCAGGGGACCCTTGGGACCACAGATACGCAGTATTTT